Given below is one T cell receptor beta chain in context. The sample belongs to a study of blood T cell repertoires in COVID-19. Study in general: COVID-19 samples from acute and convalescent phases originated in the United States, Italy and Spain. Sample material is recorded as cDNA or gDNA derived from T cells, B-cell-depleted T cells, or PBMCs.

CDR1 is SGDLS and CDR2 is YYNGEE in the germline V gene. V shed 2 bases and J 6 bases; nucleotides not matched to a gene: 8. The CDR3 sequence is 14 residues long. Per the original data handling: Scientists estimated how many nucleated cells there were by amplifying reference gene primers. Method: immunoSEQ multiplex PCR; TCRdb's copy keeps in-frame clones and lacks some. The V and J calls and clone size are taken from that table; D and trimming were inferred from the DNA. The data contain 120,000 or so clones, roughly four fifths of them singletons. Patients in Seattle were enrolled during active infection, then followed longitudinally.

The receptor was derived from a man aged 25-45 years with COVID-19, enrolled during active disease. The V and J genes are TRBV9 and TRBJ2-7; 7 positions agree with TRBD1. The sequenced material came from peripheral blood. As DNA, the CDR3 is TGTGCCAGCAGCGTCGGGACAGCCCCCTCCGAGCAGTACTTC. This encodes CASSVGTAPSEQYF.